The 13 T cell receptor beta chains given below trace back to one sample, sequenced in a study of CD4 T cells in relation to SARS-CoV-2 and coronaviruses. Their target antigens are unknown. Profiling relied on immunoSEQ multiplex PCR, and the TCRdb table lists in-frame clones only, not all of them. The data show about 24,000 clones, about three quarters seen once. The unexposed donors gave CD4+ T cells in about 2011-2018, prior to COVID-19. CD4+ T cells were isolated from the cells after about 11 days of culture. Sequencing input: CD4+ T cells from PBMCs, cultured in vitro. The receptors originated from a human donor in good health.

The chain has TRBV19 and TRBJ1-2; 7 bases are shared with TRBD1. Germline assignment: CDR1 LNHDA and CDR2 SQIVND (reference sequence). Trimming cost V 5 bases and J 0 bases; bases outside gene matches: 6. The CDR3 sequence is 15 residues long. The DNA of the CDR3 is TGTGCCAGTAGTCCGACTCAGGGGGCTAACTATGGCTACACCTTC. It specifies CASSPTQGANYGYTF.

The count of this clone is one. The rearrangement links TRBV7-8 to TRBJ2-7; 7 nucleotides line up with TRBD2. V shed 4 bases and J 7 bases; nucleotides not matched to a gene: 4. CDR1 SGHVS and CDR2 FQNEAQ come from the germline V gene. This CDR3 contains 12 residues. The CDR3 is CASSSVAGEQYF. The CDR3 bases are TGTGCCAGCAGCTCTGTAGCGGGTGAGCAGTACTTC.

The chain recombines TRBV2 with TRBJ2-1; TRBD1 matches 7 bases. The CDR3 covers 14 residues. V lost 6 bases to trimming and J lost 2 bases; unmatched junction nucleotides: 4. Germline V gene data show CDR1 as SNHLY and CDR2 as FYNNEI. The CDR3 sequence is CASRRGGPYNEQFF. As DNA, the CDR3 is TGTGCCAGCAGGCGAGGGGGCCCCTACAATGAGCAGTTCTTC.

The chain couples TRBV18 to TRBJ1-3; D uncertain. This CDR3 is 17 amino acids long. The germline gives CDR1 KGHSH, CDR2 LQKENI. Deletions cut 3 bases from V and 0 bases from J, with 15 bases between. CDR3 amino acids: CASSPQGPTTSGNTIYF. In DNA form, the CDR3 reads TGTGCCAGCTCACCGCAAGGACCCACCACCTCTGGAAACACCATATATTTT.

The CDR3 loop is CASSQSGRDTQYF. The CDR3 nucleotides read TGCGCCAGCAGTCAATCGGGGAGGGATACGCAGTATTTT. The J gene is TRBJ2-3, the V gene TRBV23-1; D perhaps matches TRBD2 (6 bases). TRBV23-1 is annotated as an ORF whose role is uncertain. CDR3 length: 13 amino acids. Trimming took 0 bases from V and 6 from J, leaving 7 bases between them.

The chain uses TRBV19 and TRBJ2-5; 11 nucleotides agree with TRBD2. V gave up 5 bases and J gave up 0 bases; unmatched junction bases: 5. Germline V gene lookup returns CDR1 LNHDA and CDR2 SQIVND (reference sequence). The length of the CDR3 is 16 residues. CDR3 region: CASSAGLAGNQETQYF. CDR3 DNA sequence: TGTGCCAGTAGTGCCGGACTAGCGGGTAACCAAGAGACCCAGTACTTC.

J is TRBJ2-1 and V is TRBV10-3; TRBD2 matches 8 bases. Germline V CDR1 and CDR2: ENHRY, SYGVKD. This CDR3 contains 14 residues. Trimming at V came to 5 bases and at J to 10 bases, leaving 10 bases not matched to a gene. In nucleotides, the CDR3 is TGTGCCATCAGTACTACCGGGGGGGGACCAGAGCAGTTCTTC. It codes for CAISTTGGGPEQFF.

V and J are TRBV7-9 and TRBJ1-1; D remains ambiguous. Germline CDR1 reads SEHNR; CDR2 reads FQNEAQ (reference sequence). The CDR3 has 13 amino acids. Between the trimmed V and J ends, which lost 5 bases and 0 bases, there was a span of 7 bases. DNA for the CDR3: TGTGCCAGCAGCACATCAGTGAACACTGAAGCTTTCTTT. As protein: CASSTSVNTEAFF.

The genes are TRBV7-9 and TRBJ2-2, with D perhaps TRBD1 (5 bases). Germline-derived CDR1 and CDR2 are SEHNR and FQNEAQ (reference sequence). Trimming left V 5 bases short and J 1 base short, with 8 bases between. The CDR3 spans 14 residues. As DNA, the CDR3 is TGTGCCAGCAGCCAGGGTGTGAACACCGGGGAGCTGTTTTTT. Its protein product is CASSQGVNTGELFF.

The chain combines TRBV28 with TRBJ1-5; 7 bases are a match to TRBD1. Germline V CDR1 and CDR2: MDHEN, SYDVKM. The CDR3 has 15 residues. Trimming removed 5 bases from V and 6 bases from J; junction bases left unmatched: 10. The CDR3 coding sequence is TGTGCCAGCAGTCTGGGGCAGGGGGGAGTTCAGCCCCAGCATTTT. Encoded protein: CASSLGQGGVQPQHF.

The rearrangement uses TRBV3-1 (or the pseudogene TRBV3-2) and TRBJ2-5; no reliable D call. V lost 4 bases to trimming and J lost 1 base, with 10 bases between them. The CDR3 is 14 amino acids. Germline CDR1 LGHDT, CDR2 YNNKEL (reference sequence). CDR3 in amino acids: CASSPPQPQETQYF. The CDR3 DNA reads as TGTGCCAGCAGCCCCCCCCAGCCCCAAGAGACCCAGTACTTC.

V usage is TRBV28 and J usage is TRBJ1-4; possible D gene TRBD1, 6 bases. Trimming took off 8 bases at V and 2 bases at J, with 12 bases between the two ends. The germline CDR1 and CDR2 sequences are MDHEN and SYDVKM. This CDR3 comprises 14 residues. CDR3 DNA: TGTGCCAGCGAGAGGGGGGGTACTAATGAAAAACTGTTTTTT. Its translation is CASERGGTNEKLFF.

The rearrangement uses TRBV6-5 and TRBJ2-1, with 8 bases fitting TRBD1. V was pared by 6 bases and J by 15 bases, with 13 bases of the junction left unmatched. CDR3 length: 13 amino acids. Germline CDR1 MNHEY, CDR2 SVGAGI. CDR3 loop: CASRPGQGRWWFF. The DNA of the CDR3 is TGTGCCAGCAGACCCGGACAGGGCCGATGGTGGTTCTTC.